This TCR beta chain stems from a study of shared clonotypes between healthy human individuals. Naive CD8 cells comprised CD45RO-negative, CCR7-positively selected cells, excluding terminally differentiated effector memory CD45RA+ cells. Repertoires were generated with immunoSEQ multiplex PCR, while TCRdb's copy carries only in-frame clones and drops some. The sample lists about 2.1 million clones; approximately 92% were seen once. V shed 3 bases, J shed 6 bases, and the junction held 10 bases outside the gene matches. CDR3 length: 16 amino acids. In germline, CDR1 is ENHRY, CDR2 SYGVKD. This clonotype was sampled from a man aged 18 to 29 in good health. Some clones in this sample may be carry-over from other donors' samples. The sample was naive CD8+ T cells from PBMCs. The chain employs TRBV10-3 and TRBJ2-3, with TRBD2 identical over 9 bases. Here the CDR3 reads CAISEMRLAASDTQYF. For the CDR3, the DNA is TGTGCCATCAGTGAAATGAGACTAGCGGCCTCGGATACGCAGTATTTT.